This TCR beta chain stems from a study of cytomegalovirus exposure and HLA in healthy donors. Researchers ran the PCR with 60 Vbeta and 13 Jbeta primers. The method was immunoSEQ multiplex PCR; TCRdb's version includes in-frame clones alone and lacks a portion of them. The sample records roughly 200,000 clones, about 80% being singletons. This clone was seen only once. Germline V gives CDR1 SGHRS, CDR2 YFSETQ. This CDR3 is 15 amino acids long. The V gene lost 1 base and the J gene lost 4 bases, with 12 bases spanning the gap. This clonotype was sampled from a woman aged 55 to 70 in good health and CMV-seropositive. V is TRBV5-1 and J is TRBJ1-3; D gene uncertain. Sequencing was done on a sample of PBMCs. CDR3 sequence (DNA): TGCGCCAGCAGCTTGTCTCCAGGCCTAGGAAACACCATATATTTT. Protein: CASSLSPGLGNTIYF.